These 32 T cell receptor beta chains were all obtained from the same sample, sequenced in a study of regulatory T cells in long-lasting Graves disease. Time point specified: persistent/refractory GD, antithyroid drugs over 5 years with positive TRAb. The TCR library was made from RNA that had been extracted from PBMCs in TRIzol. Library construction for TCR beta used iRepertoire HTBI primers and Arm-PCR of CDR3 regions. TCRdb reprocessed the multiplex PCR reads via MiXCR and lists one record per CDR3 protein. The data hold 350,000 to 450,000 distinct CDR3 sequences, with roughly a fifth observed a single time. The material sequenced was peripheral blood mononuclear cells (PBMCs), taken when the disease was refractory, from a patient treated with antithyroid drugs. The receptors stem from a female donor with Graves disease.

The chain is built from TRBV12-3 or TRBV12-4 and TRBJ2-2, with TRBD1 as a possible D gene (6 bases). Between the trimmed V and J ends, which lost 4 bases and 0 bases, there was a span of 12 bases. This CDR3 contains 16 residues. CDR3 nucleotides: TGTGCCAGCAGTTCTAACAGGGTTGCGAACACCGGGGAGCTGTTTTTT. Its translation is CASSSNRVANTGELFF.

The sample holds a few counts of this clonotype. This chain connects TRBV30 to TRBJ2-5, with a possible D match to TRBD2 (5 bases). Germline lookup yields CDR1 GTSNPN and CDR2 SVGIG (reference sequence). With 0 bases removed from V and 6 bases from J, the gap between germline ends came to 11 bases. The CDR3 contains 13 residues. Written as DNA, the CDR3 is TGTGCCTGGAGTGTGAAAGGAGGAAAGACCCAGTACTTC. Its protein product is CAWSVKGGKTQYF.

CDR3 amino acids: CAGGDRGNEKLFF. CDR3 nucleotides: TGTGCCGGCGGGGACAGGGGGAATGAAAAACTGTTTTTT. V gene TRBV7-8 combines with J gene TRBJ1-4, with 11 nucleotides matching TRBD1. Per germline, CDR1 SGHVS and CDR2 FQNEAQ. With 11 bases clipped from V and 5 bases from J, the junction kept 4 bases outside the gene matches. This CDR3 spans 13 amino acids.

This clonotype was detected a few times. The chain couples TRBV3-1 to TRBJ2-7; no definite D call. CDR3 length: 15 amino acids. CDR1 and CDR2 (germline): LGHDT, YNNKEL (reference sequence). V was shortened by 0 bases and J by 5 bases, with 14 bases between the two germline ends. In DNA, the CDR3 is TGTGCCAGCAGCCAAGACGGCGGCCTTCCCAACGAGCAGTACTTC. Translating it yields CASSQDGGLPNEQYF.

This clonotype was seen at least ten times. The chain couples TRBV15 to TRBJ1-5; tentative D call: TRBD1 (5 bases). Germline assignment: CDR1 LNHNV and CDR2 YYDKDF (reference sequence). V was clipped by 4 bases and J by 5 bases, with 9 bases between them. The CDR3 consists of 13 residues. The CDR3 DNA follows: TGTGCCACCAGCAACCAGGGAGATCAGCCCCAGCATTTT. It yields the protein CATSNQGDQPQHF.

V gene TRBV19 combines with J gene TRBJ2-1, with D possibly being TRBD1 or TRBD2 (5 bases each). With 7 bases removed from V and 5 bases from J, the gap between germline ends came to 24 bases. Germline lookup yields CDR1 LNHDA and CDR2 SQIVND (reference sequence). This CDR3 contains 17 residues. CDR3 protein: CASTETRRGRGDNEQFF. The CDR3 nucleotides read TGTGCCAGTACCGAAACCCGGAGAGGGAGAGGGGACAATGAGCAGTTCTTC.

This clonotype was seen ten or more times. V and J are TRBV6-1 and TRBJ2-7; possible D gene TRBD2, 6 bases. V was trimmed by 6 bases and J by 2 bases, leaving 14 bases between them. Germline V gene lookup returns CDR1 MNHNS and CDR2 SASEGT. CDR3 length: 14 amino acids. CDR3 protein: CASRRDWGTYEQYF. The DNA for the CDR3 is TGTGCCAGCAGGAGGGACTGGGGGACCTACGAGCAGTACTTC.

The rearrangement uses TRBV27 and TRBJ2-2; the match to TRBD2 covers 10 bases. The CDR3 is 16 amino acids. The germline V gene has CDR1 MNHEY and CDR2 SMNVEV (reference sequence). J was trimmed by 8 bases and V by 5 bases; bases with no gene match: 11. CDR3: CASSPRLAGAEGELFF. The CDR3 nucleotides are TGTGCCAGCAGTCCCAGACTAGCGGGCGCGGAGGGGGAGCTGTTTTTT.

Only a few counts were recorded for this clonotype. This chain uses TRBV10-2 with TRBJ2-1; the match to TRBD2 covers 8 bases. Germline V gene lookup returns CDR1 WSHSY and CDR2 SAAADI. V lost 6 bases, J lost 3 bases, and 10 bases stayed unmatched. The CDR3 contains 16 residues. In DNA form, the CDR3 reads TGCGCCAGCAGAGGGATGACTAGCGTAAACTACAATGAGCAGTTCTTC. It encodes CASRGMTSVNYNEQFF.

CDR3: CASRWTSGDTQYF. CDR3 DNA sequence: TGTGCCAGCAGATGGACTAGCGGGGATACGCAGTATTTT. The chain carries TRBV6-2 or TRBV6-3 and TRBJ2-3, with 11 bases matching TRBD2. Losses at the gene ends were 6 bases for V and 6 bases for J; bases not matched to a gene: 2. The germline V gene encodes CDR1 MNHEY and CDR2 SVGEGT. The CDR3 sequence is 13 residues long.

In nucleotides, the CDR3 is TGTGCCAGCAGCCCACCGGCAGCGGGCACAGATACGCAGTATTTT. This encodes CASSPPAAGTDTQYF. The chain recombines TRBV27 with TRBJ2-3, with a possible D match to TRBD2 (5 bases). Trimming removed 6 bases from V and 1 base from J, with 14 bases in between. The CDR3 extends over 15 amino acids. In germline, CDR1 is MNHEY, CDR2 SMNVEV (reference sequence).

As for this clonotype: A single base separates this from a much larger clone, so it may be a read error. The V call is TRBV6-1, the J call TRBJ1-4; possibly TRBD1 for D (5 bases). Deletions cut 6 bases from V and 12 bases from J, with 14 bases between. The CDR3 totals 12 residues. In germline, CDR1 is MNHNS, CDR2 SASEGT. CDR3 DNA sequence: TGTGCCAGCAGCGCCCGAGGGGAAGAACTGTTTTTT. Translating it yields CASSARGEELFF.

V gene TRBV7-9 combines with J gene TRBJ2-3; no firm D call. The length of the CDR3 is 16 residues. V was trimmed by 4 bases and J by 1 base, leaving 15 bases between them. CDR1 is SEHNR and CDR2 is FQNEAQ in the germline V gene (reference sequence). The CDR3 region is CASSSVGATGTDTQYF. The DNA of the CDR3 is TGTGCCAGCAGCTCCGTTGGAGCGACGGGCACAGATACGCAGTATTTT.

This clonotype was observed at least ten times. This chain joins TRBV28 and TRBJ1-4, with D unclear. This CDR3 has 14 amino acids. V lost 3 bases and J 5 bases, leaving 10 bases between the germline ends. CDR1 MDHEN and CDR2 SYDVKM come from the germline V gene. CDR3 in DNA: TGTGCCAGCAGTTTCGGGTGGGGAAATGAAAAACTGTTTTTT. Amino acid sequence: CASSFGWGNEKLFF.

This clonotype was observed at least ten times. The chain recombines TRBV7-8 with TRBJ1-1; tentatively, D is TRBD1 (6 bases). Trimming cost V 4 bases and J 7 bases, with 13 bases left between them. The germline CDR1 and CDR2 sequences are SGHVS and FQNEAQ. The CDR3 contains 13 residues. CDR3 nucleotide sequence: TGTGCCAGCAGCTCCGTAATACAGGGTGAAGCTTTCTTT. It codes for CASSSVIQGEAFF.

The chain links TRBV14 to TRBJ1-2; weak D call: TRBD1 (6 bases). CDR1 and CDR2 from the germline V gene are SGHDN and FVKESK. V dropped 3 bases and J dropped 4 bases, with 9 bases sitting between them. There are 13 residues in the CDR3. CDR3 nucleotide sequence: TGTGCCAGCAGCCAGCAGGGGATCTATGGCTACACCTTC. Translating gives CASSQQGIYGYTF.

V gene TRBV6-1 combines with J gene TRBJ1-1; 8 nucleotides match TRBD1. CDR1 MNHNS and CDR2 SASEGT come from the germline V gene. The junction had 18 bases not matched to a gene; V was cut back by 7 bases and J by 5 bases. The CDR3 is 17 amino acids. CDR3: CASTSWNYRGMGTEAFF. The CDR3 DNA reads TGTGCCAGCACTTCTTGGAACTACAGGGGGATGGGGACTGAAGCTTTCTTT.

This clonotype was picked up a small number of times. The V call is TRBV4-1, the J call TRBJ2-3; D may be TRBD1 (6 bases). The CDR3 has 14 residues. V lost 6 bases, J lost 0 bases, and 10 bases lay in between. In germline, CDR1 is MGHRA, CDR2 YSYEKL. In DNA, the CDR3 is TGCGCCAGCAGACCAGGGGACAGCACAGATACGCAGTATTTT. The encoded protein is CASRPGDSTDTQYF.

The chain couples TRBV28 to TRBJ2-3; 14 positions agree with TRBD2. Germline loops: CDR1 MDHEN, CDR2 SYDVKM. With V trimmed by 2 bases and J by 5 bases, 12 bases remained unmatched. The CDR3 contains 19 residues. CDR3 in amino acids: CASSLEFPGLAGEGDTQYF. The CDR3 DNA is TGTGCCAGCAGTTTAGAGTTTCCGGGACTAGCGGGAGAAGGAGATACGCAGTATTTT.

The chain joins TRBV7-3 to TRBJ2-3, with a tentative D call TRBD1 (5 bases). V was clipped by 1 base and J by 5 bases, with 16 bases between them. The CDR3 sequence is 16 residues long. Germline CDR1 SGHTA, CDR2 FQGTGA. The CDR3: CASSLIATGLEDTQYF. The CDR3, as DNA: TGTGCCAGCAGCTTAATCGCCACAGGCCTTGAAGATACGCAGTATTTT.

The sample holds many counts of this clonotype. The rearrangement uses TRBV10-3 and TRBJ1-1; D is ambiguous. The CDR3 covers 16 residues. V was trimmed by 0 bases and J by 5 bases, leaving 16 bases between them. The V gene's germline CDR1 is ENHRY and CDR2 SYGVKD. This chain's CDR3 is CAISESTAPGTTEAFF. DNA for the CDR3: TGTGCCATCAGTGAGTCGACGGCTCCTGGAACTACTGAAGCTTTCTTT.

This clonotype was seen many times. The V gene is TRBV15, the J gene TRBJ2-7; 8 nucleotides agree with TRBD1. Germline V gives CDR1 LNHNV, CDR2 YYDKDF (reference sequence). The J segment lost 3 bases and the V segment lost 11 bases, leaving 6 bases of the junction unmatched. The CDR3 extends over 12 amino acids. CDR3 in amino acids: CAGGTGLYEQYF. In DNA, the CDR3 is TGTGCCGGAGGGACAGGACTCTACGAGCAGTACTTC.

This clonotype has just a few counts. The chain employs TRBV20-1 and TRBJ1-5; 9 nucleotides match TRBD1. CDR1 and CDR2 (germline): DFQATT, SNEGSKA (reference sequence). V shed 5 bases, J shed 1 base, and the junction held 6 bases outside the gene matches. The CDR3 runs 15 residues. This chain's CDR3 is CSARVGTGSNQPQHF. The CDR3 region has the DNA TGCAGTGCTCGAGTGGGGACAGGGAGCAATCAGCCCCAGCATTTT.

The chain joins TRBV28 to TRBJ1-5; 11 bases are shared with TRBD1. CDR3 length equals 16 residues. From germline, CDR1 is MDHEN and CDR2 SYDVKM. Trimming took 3 bases from V and 4 from J; bases not matched to a gene: 5. The CDR3 sequence is CASSFPGTGGNQPQHF. DNA for the CDR3: TGTGCCAGCAGTTTCCCCGGGACAGGGGGGAATCAGCCCCAGCATTTT.

CDR3 bases: TGTGCCAGCGCGGGAGTTGGAGATACGCAGTATTTT. Residues: CASAGVGDTQYF. The V and J genes are TRBV25-1 and TRBJ2-3; 7 bases align to TRBD2. J gave up 5 bases and V 8 bases, and 4 bases lay outside the gene matches. Germline V CDR1 and CDR2: MGHDK, SYGVNS. This CDR3 has 12 residues. The variable domain in full, completed from reference TRBV25-1 and TRBJ2-3, reads EADIYQTPRYLVIGTGKKITLECSQTMGHDKMYWYQQDPGMELHLIHYSYGVNSTEKGDLSSESTVSRIRTEHFPLTLESARPSHTSQYLCASAGVGDTQYFGPGTRLTVL.

The chain has TRBV2 and TRBJ2-1; D is ambiguous. Germline CDR1 SNHLY, CDR2 FYNNEI. The CDR3 extends over 12 amino acids. The V and J ends lost 7 bases and 2 bases respectively, with 6 bases between them. The CDR3 sequence is CASTPAYNEQFF. The CDR3 DNA reads as TGTGCCAGCACCCCCGCCTACAATGAGCAGTTCTTC.

This clonotype has ten or more counts. The gene calls are TRBV28 and TRBJ2-7; D is unclear. V gave up 5 bases and J gave up 1 base, with 6 bases separating them. CDR3 size: 12 residues. The germline V gene has CDR1 MDHEN and CDR2 SYDVKM. CDR3 in DNA: TGTGCCAGCAGTCGGATTTCCTACGAGCAGTACTTC. This gives the protein CASSRISYEQYF.

This clonotype showed up just a few times. The J gene is TRBJ1-5, the V gene TRBV19, with 8 bases that match TRBD1. The junction had 6 bases not matched to a gene; V was cut back by 4 bases and J by 4 bases. The germline gives CDR1 LNHDA, CDR2 SQIVND (reference sequence). The length of the CDR3 is 15 residues. CDR3 amino acids: CASSTRTGFNQPQHF. The CDR3 nucleotides read TGTGCCAGTAGTACCAGGACAGGGTTTAATCAGCCCCAGCATTTT. Variable domain in full (rest from reference TRBV19 and TRBJ1-5): DGGITQSPKYLFRKEGQNVTLSCEQNLNHDAMYWYRQDPGQGLRLIYYSQIVNDFQKGDIAEGYSVSREKKESFPLTVTSAQKNPTAFYLCASSTRTGFNQPQHFGDGTRLSIL.

There are many counts of this clonotype. The chain employs TRBV28 and TRBJ1-5; 8 bases are shared with TRBD1. The junction had 11 bases not matched to a gene; V was cut back by 6 bases and J by 7 bases. The germline V gene encodes CDR1 MDHEN and CDR2 SYDVKM. CDR3 size: 15 residues. CDR3 bases: TGTGCCAGCAGCCCCCTGGGGCAGGGGGCGCAGCCCCAGCATTTT. This gives the protein CASSPLGQGAQPQHF.

The V call is TRBV9, the J call TRBJ2-2; no firm D call. Trimming pared 7 bases from V and 1 base from J, leaving 8 bases between. The CDR3 contains 13 residues. Germline V gene data show CDR1 as SGDLS and CDR2 as YYNGEE. CDR3: CASGSQNTGELFF. Here the CDR3 DNA reads TGTGCCAGCGGGTCTCAGAACACCGGGGAGCTGTTTTTT. Drawing the rest from reference TRBV9 and TRBJ2-2, the complete variable domain is DSGVTQTPKHLITATGQRVTLRCSPRSGDLSVYWYQQSLDQGLQFLIQYYNGEERAKGNILERFSAQQFPDLHSELNLSSLELGDSALYFCASGSQNTGELFFGEGSRLTVL.

This chain uses TRBV20-1 with TRBJ1-2; no firm D call. The germline gives CDR1 DFQATT, CDR2 SNEGSKA (reference sequence). The CDR3 spans 12 residues. Trimming took 5 bases from V and 0 from J, leaving 7 bases between them. CDR3 in DNA: TGCAGTGCTGCCGGTACTAACTATGGCTACACCTTC. Residues: CSAAGTNYGYTF.

This clonotype has a single count. This chain links TRBV6-9 with TRBJ2-5, with TRBD2 as a possible D gene (5 bases). This CDR3 comprises 14 residues. Per the germline V gene, CDR1 is MNHGY and CDR2 is SVAAGI. The V and J ends lost 3 bases and 10 bases respectively, with 18 bases between them. In nucleotides, the CDR3 is TGTGCCAGCAGTTACTCTTCGGGGAACGTGGGCCAGTACTTC. Translated, it gives CASSYSSGNVGQYF.